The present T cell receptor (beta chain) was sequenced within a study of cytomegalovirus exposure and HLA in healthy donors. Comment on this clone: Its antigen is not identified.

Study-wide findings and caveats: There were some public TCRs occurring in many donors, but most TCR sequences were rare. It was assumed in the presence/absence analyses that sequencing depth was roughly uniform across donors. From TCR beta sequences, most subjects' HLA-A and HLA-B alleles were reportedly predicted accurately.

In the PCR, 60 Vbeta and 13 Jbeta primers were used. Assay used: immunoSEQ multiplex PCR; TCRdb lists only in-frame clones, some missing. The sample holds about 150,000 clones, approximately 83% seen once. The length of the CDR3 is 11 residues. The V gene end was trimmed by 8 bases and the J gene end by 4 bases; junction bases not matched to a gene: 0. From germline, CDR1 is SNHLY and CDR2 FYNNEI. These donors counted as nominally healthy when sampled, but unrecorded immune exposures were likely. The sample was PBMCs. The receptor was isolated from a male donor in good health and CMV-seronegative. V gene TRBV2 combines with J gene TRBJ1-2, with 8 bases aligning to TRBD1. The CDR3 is CASDRGYGYTF. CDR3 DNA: TGTGCCAGCGACAGGGGCTATGGCTACACCTTC. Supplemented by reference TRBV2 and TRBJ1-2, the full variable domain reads EPEVTQTPSHQVTQMGQEVILRCVPISNHLYFYWYRQILGQKVEFLVSFYNNEISEKSEIFDDQFSVERPDGSNFTLKIRSTKLEDSAMYFCASDRGYGYTFGSGTRLTVV.